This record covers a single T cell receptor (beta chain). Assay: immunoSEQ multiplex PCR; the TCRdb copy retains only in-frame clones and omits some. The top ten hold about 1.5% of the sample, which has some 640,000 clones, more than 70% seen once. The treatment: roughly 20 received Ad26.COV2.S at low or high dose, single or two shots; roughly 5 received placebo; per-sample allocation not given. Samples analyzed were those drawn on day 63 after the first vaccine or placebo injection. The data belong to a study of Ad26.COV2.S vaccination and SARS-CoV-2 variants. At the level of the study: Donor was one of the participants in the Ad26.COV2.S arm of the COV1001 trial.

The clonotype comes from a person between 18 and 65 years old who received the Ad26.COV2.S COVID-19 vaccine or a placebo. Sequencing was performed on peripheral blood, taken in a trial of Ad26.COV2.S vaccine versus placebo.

This CDR3 reads CASSQGAGVGNTIYF. CDR3 DNA: TGTGCCAGCAGCCAAGGGGCAGGGGTCGGAAACACCATATATTTT. This chain joins TRBV3-1 (or the pseudogene TRBV3-2) and TRBJ1-3; the D gene is possibly TRBD1 (6 bases). V was cut by 1 base and J by 4 bases, with 11 bases left in between. The length of the CDR3 is 15 residues. Per the germline V gene, CDR1 is LGHDT and CDR2 is YNNKEL (reference sequence).